The 19 T cell receptor beta chains reported below all come from one sample, sequenced in a study of yellow fever vaccine responses in identical twins. From the RT-PCR reads, TCRdb called clonotypes with MiXCR, one entry per CDR3 protein. The sample has around 17,000 distinct CDR3 sequences; 80% to 85% are singletons. The specimen comprised T cells from blood (PBMCs), unsorted or a sorted subset (not recorded which), sampled before or after yellow fever vaccination (not recorded which). The receptors originated from a woman between 18 and 29 years old who received the yellow fever vaccine.

This chain joins TRBV28 and TRBJ1-2, with TRBD1 matching 7 bases. The J segment lost 8 bases and the V segment lost 6 bases, leaving 6 bases of the junction unmatched. Germline CDR1 and CDR2: MDHEN and SYDVKM. The CDR3 length is 12 residues. Here the CDR3 DNA reads TGTGCCAGCAGCCCGACAGGGCAGGGCTACACCTTC. Amino acid sequence: CASSPTGQGYTF.

The CDR3 DNA follows: TGTGCCAGCAGCCCGCGGACAGCTGGAAACACCATATATTTT. Its translation is CASSPRTAGNTIYF. The V call is TRBV3-1, the J call TRBJ1-3, with D perhaps TRBD1 (6 bases). The CDR3 is made up of 14 amino acids. The V gene's germline CDR1 is LGHDT and CDR2 YNNKEL (reference sequence). V lost 4 bases and J lost 2, with 9 bases in between.

This chain links TRBV12-3 or TRBV12-4 with TRBJ2-1; D is unclear. V was trimmed by 4 bases and J by 6 bases, leaving 19 bases between them. The CDR3 spans 16 residues. For the CDR3, the DNA is TGTGCCAGCAGTTCCCGTACAGTGCAACTGGGCAATGAGCAGTTCTTC. Protein sequence: CASSSRTVQLGNEQFF.

This rearrangement joins TRBV10-3 to TRBJ2-7; D call uncertain. CDR3 size: 11 residues. CDR1 is ENHRY and CDR2 is SYGVKD in the germline V gene. V gave up 1 base and J gave up 4 bases, with 2 bases separating them. CDR3 amino acids: CAISEFYEQYF. CDR3 coding DNA: TGTGCCATCAGTGAGTTTTACGAGCAGTACTTC.

The J gene is TRBJ1-1, the V gene TRBV4-3; D might be TRBD1 (5 bases). The CDR3 contains 15 residues. Germline V lookup: CDR1 LGHNA, CDR2 YSLEER. Trimming removed 0 bases at V and 4 bases at J, with 12 bases between. CDR3 loop: CASSQDFGASTEAFF. The CDR3 DNA reads as TGCGCCAGCAGCCAAGATTTTGGGGCCTCCACTGAAGCTTTCTTT.

This clonotype came up once. The chain has TRBV29-1 and TRBJ2-1; TRBD2 aligns across 8 bases. The V and J ends lost 1 base and 2 bases, in that order; junction bases with no gene match: 4. This CDR3 is built from 15 residues. CDR1 and CDR2 (germline): SQVTM, ANQGSEA. The CDR3 DNA sequence: TGCAGCGTTGAAGGGCCAGCGGGAGCCTACAATGAGCAGTTCTTC. Its protein product is CSVEGPAGAYNEQFF.

This chain uses TRBV10-3 with TRBJ2-5, with 11 bases matching TRBD2. The V and J ends lost 4 bases and 2 bases, in that order; junction bases with no gene match: 6. The CDR3 length is 16 residues. The V gene's germline CDR1 is ENHRY and CDR2 SYGVKD. CDR3 amino acids: CAISGTSGGQQETQYF. In DNA, the CDR3 is TGTGCCATCAGTGGCACTAGCGGGGGCCAACAAGAGACCCAGTACTTC.

The CDR3 DNA reads as TGTGCCAGCAGTCCTCCCGTGGGCGGGACCAGCTCCTACAATGAGCAGTTCTTC. This gives the protein CASSPPVGGTSSYNEQFF. The chain links TRBV12-3 or TRBV12-4 to TRBJ2-1; D is perhaps TRBD2 (6 bases). This CDR3 region has 18 residues. Trimming stripped 5 bases from V and 0 bases from J, with 20 bases between.

The chain carries TRBV18 and TRBJ1-1; no definite D call. Looked up from germline, CDR1 is KGHSH and CDR2 is LQKENI. Between the trimmed V and J ends, which lost 8 bases and 3 bases, there was a span of 10 bases. The CDR3 totals 12 residues. The CDR3 nucleotides read TGTGCCAGCGCGGTTTCATACACTGAAGCTTTCTTT. Its translation is CASAVSYTEAFF.

The rearrangement joins TRBV4-1 to TRBJ2-3; 11 positions agree with TRBD2. Per germline, CDR1 MGHRA and CDR2 YSYEKL. Trimming at V came to 3 bases and at J to 0 bases, leaving 2 bases not matched to a gene. This CDR3 has 16 amino acids. This CDR3 reads CASSQRTSGSTDTQYF. DNA for the CDR3: TGCGCCAGCAGCCAGAGGACTAGCGGGAGCACAGATACGCAGTATTTT.

This chain uses TRBV29-1 with TRBJ2-1, with D unclear. CDR1 is SQVTM and CDR2 is ANQGSEA in the germline V gene. The CDR3 contains 10 residues. The germline V and J ends were trimmed by 5 bases and 7 bases, with 6 bases remaining between them. CDR3 protein: CSVFINEQFF. CDR3 bases: TGCAGCGTTTTTATTAATGAGCAGTTCTTC.

V gene TRBV13 combines with J gene TRBJ2-1; D is ambiguous. The CDR3 is made up of 11 amino acids. Germline-derived CDR1 and CDR2 are PRHDT and FYEKMQ (reference sequence). The V and J ends lost 7 bases and 3 bases respectively, with 4 bases between them. CDR3: CASKLYNEQFF. The DNA of the CDR3 is TGTGCCAGCAAGCTCTACAATGAGCAGTTCTTC.

In DNA form, the CDR3 reads TGTGCCAGCAGCTTCGGAACTCAAGAGACCCAGTACTTC. Translated, it gives CASSFGTQETQYF. The rearrangement links TRBV7-6 to TRBJ2-5; unclear D gene. In germline, CDR1 is SGHVS, CDR2 FNYEAQ. Trimming shortened V by 3 bases and J by 2 bases, and 7 bases separated the two germline ends. This CDR3 has 13 amino acids. The variable domain in full, with the rest retrieved from reference TRBV7-6 and TRBJ2-5, is GAGVSQSPRYKVTKRGQDVALRCDPISGHVSLYWYRQALGQGPEFLTYFNYEAQQDKSGLPNDRFSAERPEGSISTLTIQRTEQRDSAMYRCASSFGTQETQYFGPGTRLLVL.

This chain connects TRBV29-1 to TRBJ2-7; D ambiguous. The CDR3 runs 12 residues. Trimming stripped 7 bases from V and 6 bases from J, with 16 bases between. Looked up from germline, CDR1 is SQVTM and CDR2 is ANQGSEA. CDR3 sequence reads: CSERTLEPEQYF. The CDR3 DNA reads as TGCAGCGAGAGGACCCTCGAACCCGAGCAGTACTTC.

J is TRBJ2-1 and V is TRBV28, with 10 positions matching TRBD2. The CDR3 is 15 residues long. CDR1 and CDR2 (germline): MDHEN, SYDVKM. The junction had 6 bases not matched to a gene; V was cut back by 5 bases and J by 5 bases. The CDR3 is CASSRWTSGNNEQFF. In nucleotides, the CDR3 is TGTGCCAGCAGTCGTTGGACTAGCGGAAACAATGAGCAGTTCTTC.

This clonotype was counted a single time. The chain employs TRBV12-3 or TRBV12-4 and TRBJ2-1; 9 nucleotides line up with TRBD2. J was trimmed by 0 bases and V by 4 bases; bases with no gene match: 10. The length of the CDR3 is 18 residues. CDR3 DNA sequence: TGTGCCAGCAGTTCGACTAGCGGATTGATAAGCTCCTACAATGAGCAGTTCTTC. This sequence encodes CASSSTSGLISSYNEQFF.

The chain carries TRBV5-4 and TRBJ2-2; D remains ambiguous. The CDR3 totals 13 residues. Germline V gene sequence: CDR1 SGHNT, CDR2 YYREEE (reference sequence). The V end was cut by 3 bases, the J end by 2 bases, with 5 bases between. In nucleotides, the CDR3 is TGTGCCAGCAGCTACCGTAACACCGGGGAGCTGTTTTTT. Protein: CASSYRNTGELFF.

This chain links TRBV29-1 with TRBJ2-5; 7 nucleotides line up with TRBD1. The J segment lost 1 base and the V segment lost 6 bases, leaving 5 bases of the junction unmatched. CDR3 length equals 13 residues. Germline values: CDR1 SQVTM, CDR2 ANQGSEA. The CDR3 DNA follows: TGCAGCGTAGGACAGGTTCTCCAAGAGACCCAGTACTTC. Translated: CSVGQVLQETQYF.

The chain links TRBV12-3 or TRBV12-4 to TRBJ2-1; maybe TRBD1 (6 bases). The CDR3 loop spans 15 amino acids. V lost 2 bases to trimming and J lost 1 base, with 9 bases between them. The CDR3 reads CASSLYQGSYNEQFF. CDR3 DNA: TGTGCCAGCAGTTTATACCAGGGGTCCTACAATGAGCAGTTCTTC.